Below, 30 T cell receptor beta chains from the same sample are listed, as sequenced in a study of T-cell memory formation after mild COVID-19 (dated by TCRdb to the early 2020s). Libraries were prepared through 5' RACE. The sequencer listed for this sample is Illumina NovaSeq 6000. The public reads were reprocessed in TCRdb via fastp at Q25 and MiXCR, keeping in-frame beta chains. Rows matching on CDR3 protein sequence are summarized as one entry with the most common DNA and genes. The sample table shows approximately 240,000 distinct CDR3 sequences, and about 17% are seen once. Approximately 3.5% of the sample is taken by the ten largest. The sequenced sample consisted of PBMCs or a T cell subset sorted from them (not recorded which). The receptors come from a man between 18 and 29 years old who had mild COVID-19 (a few samples of this study predate the infection). The sample titles of this study are shuffled in the database, so cell type and time point are left out; the donor was told from shared clones.

V gene TRBV7-2 combines with J gene TRBJ1-5, with D perhaps TRBD1 (6 bases). The V end was cut by 4 bases, the J end by 4 bases, with 14 bases between. The CDR3 contains 15 residues. Germline CDR1 SGHTA, CDR2 FQGNSA. The CDR3 coding sequence is TGTGCCAGCAGCTCCGGGACAAGGGAGAATCAGCCCCAGCATTTT. Its translation is CASSSGTRENQPQHF.

This clonotype was seen many times. The CDR3 loop is CASSRAGGPNEQFF. CDR3 DNA sequence: TGCGCCAGCAGCCGAGCGGGGGGGCCGAATGAGCAGTTCTTC. V and J are TRBV5-1 and TRBJ2-1, with TRBD2 identical over 10 bases. Germline lookup yields CDR1 SGHRS and CDR2 YFSETQ. The CDR3 extends over 14 amino acids. The J segment lost 7 bases and the V segment lost 4 bases, leaving 5 bases of the junction unmatched.

J is TRBJ2-7 and V is TRBV28; the D call may be TRBD1 or TRBD2 (5 bases each). Germline V gene lookup returns CDR1 MDHEN and CDR2 SYDVKM. CDR3 length: 16 amino acids. V was cut by 8 bases and J by 0 bases, with 20 bases left in between. DNA of the CDR3: TGTGCCAGCCGCCCAGTGGGGACCCTCGGCTCCTACGAGCAGTACGTC. This gives the protein CASRPVGTLGSYEQYV.

This clonotype was detected a few times. The V and J genes are TRBV7-8 and TRBJ2-5, with D tentatively TRBD1 or TRBD2 (5 bases each). Germline CDR1 reads SGHVS; CDR2 reads FQNEAQ. The CDR3 is made up of 15 amino acids. V lost 8 bases, J lost 3 bases, and 19 bases lay in between. The CDR3 DNA sequence: TGTGCCAGCCTCCCCCTGGGGGATGGGAAAGAGACCCAGTACTTC. Its translation is CASLPLGDGKETQYF.

V gene TRBV12-3 or TRBV12-4 combines with J gene TRBJ1-4; D not resolved. CDR3 length: 12 amino acids. V was shortened by 4 bases and J by 8 bases, with 8 bases between the two germline ends. The CDR3 DNA reads as TGTGCCAGCAGTTCGGTGGGGGAAAAACTGTTTTTT. Protein product: CASSSVGEKLFF.

The rearrangement uses TRBV18 and TRBJ1-6; tentative D call: TRBD1 (6 bases). V lost 2 bases and J 6 bases, leaving 11 bases between the germline ends. The CDR3 contains 15 residues. CDR1 is KGHSH and CDR2 is LQKENI in the germline V gene. Here the CDR3 reads CASSPWTDFNSPLHF. In DNA, the CDR3 is TGTGCCAGCTCACCATGGACAGATTTTAATTCACCCCTCCACTTT.

The table lists this clonotype with many counts. The gene calls are TRBV5-1 and TRBJ1-4; D ambiguous. The CDR3 contains 15 residues. The germline V gene has CDR1 SGHRS and CDR2 YFSETQ. Between the trimmed V and J ends, which lost 0 bases and 3 bases, there was a span of 9 bases. The CDR3 DNA is TGCGCCAGCAGCTTGGCCGGCCCGCCTAATGAAAAACTGTTTTTT. Residues: CASSLAGPPNEKLFF.

This clonotype has only a few counts. This rearrangement joins TRBV7-2 to TRBJ2-1; D remains unclear. CDR3 length: 12 amino acids. Germline loops: CDR1 SGHTA, CDR2 FQGNSA. Trimming removed 5 bases from V and 7 bases from J, with 9 bases in between. The CDR3 is CASSRSVNEQFF. The CDR3 coding sequence is TGTGCCAGCAGCAGAAGTGTGAATGAGCAGTTCTTC.

This clonotype has only a few counts. This chain uses TRBV11-2 with TRBJ1-5, with D perhaps matching TRBD1 (5 bases). Trimming cost V 2 bases and J 0 bases, with 8 bases left between them. Germline assignment: CDR1 SGHAT and CDR2 FQNNGV. The CDR3 runs 15 residues. The CDR3 region has the DNA TGTGCCAGCAGCTTATCAGGGCGTAGCAATCAGCCCCAGCATTTT. It translates to CASSLSGRSNQPQHF.

This clonotype was recorded at least ten times. V and J are TRBV5-1 and TRBJ1-5; a possible D gene is TRBD1 (6 bases). The CDR3 spans 15 residues. The V and J ends lost 2 bases and 5 bases respectively, with 14 bases between them. Germline CDR1 and CDR2: SGHRS and YFSETQ. CDR3 bases: TGCGCCAGCAGCTTTTCGGGGGGCTTAGATCAGCCCCAGCATTTT. Translated, it gives CASSFSGGLDQPQHF.

This clonotype showed up just a few times. The chain employs TRBV18 and TRBJ1-2; D possibly corresponds to TRBD1 (6 bases). Germline V gives CDR1 KGHSH, CDR2 LQKENI. Between the trimmed V and J ends, which lost 4 bases and 4 bases, there was a span of 16 bases. The CDR3 loop spans 15 amino acids. CDR3 DNA sequence: TGTGCCAGCTCACGCGGGACAAAGGTGGTCTATGGCTACACCTTC. Residues: CASSRGTKVVYGYTF.

This clonotype occurred many times. The chain employs TRBV11-2 and TRBJ1-2; TRBD1 matches at 8 bases. The CDR3 runs 15 residues. The V segment lost 5 bases and the J segment 4 bases; nucleotides outside the gene matches: 9. In germline, CDR1 is SGHAT, CDR2 FQNNGV. The CDR3 sequence is CASSLAGTGSYGYTF. In DNA, the CDR3 is TGTGCCAGCAGCCTAGCGGGGACAGGAAGCTATGGCTACACCTTC. Looking up the rest from reference TRBV11-2 and TRBJ1-2 gives the full variable domain: EAGVAQSPRYKIIEKRQSVAFWCNPISGHATLYWYQQILGQGPKLLIQFQNNGVVDDSQLPKDRFSAERLKGVDSTLKIQPAKLEDSAVYLCASSLAGTGSYGYTFGSGTRLTVV.

The chain is built from TRBV12-3 or TRBV12-4 and TRBJ2-1; TRBD2 matches at 14 bases. V shed 6 bases, J shed 7 bases, and the junction held 2 bases outside the gene matches. The CDR3 loop spans 14 amino acids. The CDR3 coding sequence is TGTGCCAGCAGCAGACTAGCGGGGGGGAATGAGCAGTTCTTC. Translation: CASSRLAGGNEQFF.

The chain links TRBV7-8 to TRBJ2-5; tentative D call: TRBD1 (8 bases). CDR3 length: 17 residues. The V end was cut by 2 bases, the J end by 1 base, with 17 bases between. Germline values: CDR1 SGHVS, CDR2 FQNEAQ. The DNA of the CDR3 is TGTGCCAGCAGCTTAATTAGGACAGGGAGGGCCCAAGAGACCCAGTACTTC. This sequence encodes CASSLIRTGRAQETQYF. Drawing the rest from reference TRBV7-8 and TRBJ2-5, the complete variable domain is GAGVSQSPRYKVAKRGQDVALRCDPISGHVSLFWYQQALGQGPEFLTYFQNEAQLDKSGLPSDRFFAERPEGSVSTLKIQRTQQEDSAVYLCASSLIRTGRAQETQYFGPGTRLLVL.

This clonotype was observed a handful of times. DNA of the CDR3: TGTGCCAGCAGCCCCAAGCCCGGGACAGGGAGGAACTACGAGCAGTACGTC. Protein: CASSPKPGTGRNYEQYV. The chain combines TRBV6-1 with TRBJ2-7, with 9 nucleotides matching TRBD1. Per germline, CDR1 MNHNS and CDR2 SASEGT. The CDR3 is made up of 17 amino acids. V gave up 6 bases and J gave up 3 bases; unmatched junction bases: 15.

This clonotype was seen ten or more times. The rearrangement links TRBV20-1 to TRBJ1-1; D is uncertain. Trimming took 0 bases from V and 1 from J, leaving 12 bases between them. CDR3 length: 15 amino acids. Germline-derived CDR1 and CDR2 are DFQATT and SNEGSKA (reference sequence). This CDR3 is CSARDMAYRNTEAFF. CDR3 bases: TGCAGTGCTAGAGATATGGCCTATAGGAACACTGAAGCTTTCTTT.

The CDR3 loop is CASSRSSQAHYGYTF. The CDR3 nucleotides are TGCGCCAGCAGCCGCTCCTCGCAGGCCCACTATGGCTACACCTTC. This chain connects TRBV4-3 to TRBJ1-2; D not certain. The CDR3 contains 15 residues. Germline assignment: CDR1 LGHNA and CDR2 YSLEER. V shed 4 bases and J shed 3 bases, with 15 bases lying between them.

This clonotype was detected only a few times. The V gene is TRBV20-1, the J gene TRBJ1-5; D is perhaps TRBD1 (5 bases). Between the trimmed V and J ends, which lost 2 bases and 6 bases, there was a span of 14 bases. Germline loops: CDR1 DFQATT, CDR2 SNEGSKA (reference sequence). The CDR3 is made up of 14 amino acids. This CDR3 is CSARPGGVSQPQHF. The CDR3 DNA is TGCAGTGCTAGACCCGGGGGAGTAAGTCAGCCCCAGCATTTT.

This clonotype was observed a handful of times. This chain uses TRBV3-1 with TRBJ2-7; 11 bases are shared with TRBD1. Germline V gene sequence: CDR1 LGHDT, CDR2 YNNKEL (reference sequence). The CDR3 loop spans 18 amino acids. J lost 0 bases, V lost 2 bases, and 9 bases had no gene match. CDR3 coding DNA: TGTGCCAGCAGCCAATACAATTACGGGACAGGGGGCTCCTACGAGCAGTACTTC. Its protein product is CASSQYNYGTGGSYEQYF.

This clonotype was seen a single time. The chain carries TRBV4-2 and TRBJ1-6, with D perhaps TRBD1 (6 bases). This CDR3 comprises 18 residues. In germline, CDR1 is LGHNA, CDR2 YNFKEQ. Trimming removed 1 base from V and 4 bases from J, with 17 bases in between. The CDR3 DNA follows: TGTGCCAGCAGCCAAGGTGGTAGGGGGGGACTTTATAATTCACCCCTCCACTTT. It translates to CASSQGGRGGLYNSPLHF.

CDR3 DNA: TGTGCCAGCAGTCACCTAGGGGGGCGGGGCGAGCAGTACTTC. Protein sequence: CASSHLGGRGEQYF. The rearrangement uses TRBV12-3 or TRBV12-4 and TRBJ2-7; perhaps D is TRBD1 or TRBD2 (6 bases each). The V and J ends lost 5 bases and 6 bases respectively, with 17 bases between them. This CDR3 contains 14 residues.

In this sample, this clonotype turned up a few times. Written as DNA, the CDR3 is TGCGCCAGCAGCTATAGCGGGGGGGCCTCAGGAGAGACCCAGTACTTC. Translated: CASSYSGGASGETQYF. The V gene is TRBV5-1, the J gene TRBJ2-5; TRBD2 matches 11 bases. The CDR3 has 16 amino acids. V was pared by 3 bases and J by 4 bases, with 8 bases of the junction left unmatched. Looked up from germline, CDR1 is SGHRS and CDR2 is YFSETQ. Full variable domain (remainder filled in from reference TRBV5-1 and TRBJ2-5): KAGVTQTPRYLIKTRGQQVTLSCSPISGHRSVSWYQQTPGQGLQFLFEYFSETQRNKGNFPGRFSGRQFSNSRSEMNVSTLELGDSALYLCASSYSGGASGETQYFGPGTRLLVL.

This clonotype was seen a handful of times. The rearrangement uses TRBV7-2 and TRBJ1-1; a possible D gene is TRBD1 (6 bases). Germline values: CDR1 SGHTA, CDR2 FQGNSA. CDR3 length: 13 amino acids. The germline V and J ends were trimmed by 4 bases and 4 bases, with 10 bases remaining between them. The CDR3 sequence is CASSSNRVTEAFF. Here the CDR3 DNA reads TGTGCCAGCAGCTCAAACAGGGTCACTGAAGCTTTCTTT.

V and J are TRBV5-1 and TRBJ1-2; D remains ambiguous. The CDR3 contains 16 residues. V was trimmed by 4 bases and J by 5 bases, leaving 21 bases between them. Germline V gene lookup returns CDR1 SGHRS and CDR2 YFSETQ. DNA for the CDR3: TGCGCCAGCAGCCACGGATCCGCATCGCCCCTATATGGCTACACCTTC. Translation: CASSHGSASPLYGYTF.

The chain is built from TRBV24-1 and TRBJ2-3; 8 nucleotides line up with TRBD1. Per germline, CDR1 KGHDR and CDR2 SFDVKD. J lost 4 bases, V lost 3 bases, and 8 bases had no gene match. This CDR3 region has 16 residues. CDR3 bases: TGTGCCACCAGTGATCCTGGACAGGGAGATGCAGATACGCAGTATTTT. This gives the protein CATSDPGQGDADTQYF.

This clonotype was observed once. The J gene is TRBJ2-2, the V gene TRBV29-1; 7 nucleotides agree with TRBD1. The CDR3 covers 13 residues. The germline CDR1 and CDR2 sequences are SQVTM and ANQGSEA. J was trimmed by 6 bases and V by 2 bases; bases with no gene match: 3. The CDR3 region has the DNA TGCAGCGTTGAACCCCAGGGGGCCGGGGAGCTGTTTTTT. Amino acids: CSVEPQGAGELFF.

The chain couples TRBV11-2 to TRBJ1-2; 10 bases fit TRBD1. The junction had 8 bases not matched to a gene; V was cut back by 5 bases and J by 8 bases. Per germline, CDR1 SGHAT and CDR2 FQNNGV. The CDR3 covers 14 residues. Written as DNA, the CDR3 is TGTGCCAGCAGCCCTATTAGGGACAGGGGAGGCTACACCTTC. It specifies CASSPIRDRGGYTF. The variable domain in full, completed from reference TRBV11-2 and TRBJ1-2, reads EAGVAQSPRYKIIEKRQSVAFWCNPISGHATLYWYQQILGQGPKLLIQFQNNGVVDDSQLPKDRFSAERLKGVDSTLKIQPAKLEDSAVYLCASSPIRDRGGYTFGSGTRLTVV.

This clonotype was detected a few times. This chain uses TRBV6-5 with TRBJ1-1; 7 bases match TRBD1. Germline values: CDR1 MNHEY, CDR2 SVGAGI. There are 14 residues in the CDR3. Germline trimming cut 7 bases from V and 1 base from J; bases unmatched to any gene: 6. CDR3 nucleotide sequence: TGTGCCAGCAAAAAGGGGGCAGCGAACACTGAAGCTTTCTTT. Translating gives CASKKGAANTEAFF.

This clonotype was counted a few times. The CDR3 DNA is TGTGCCAGCAGTTTTCAACCGAGGAGTACGCAGTATTTT. Its translation is CASSFQPRSTQYF. The genes are TRBV12-3 or TRBV12-4 and TRBJ2-3, with D unresolved. CDR3 length: 13 amino acids. V lost 3 bases and J 8 bases, leaving 12 bases between the germline ends.

The V and J genes are TRBV20-1 and TRBJ1-2, with TRBD1 as a possible D gene (6 bases). Trimming took 3 bases from V and 2 from J, leaving 10 bases between them. Germline values: CDR1 DFQATT, CDR2 SNEGSKA (reference sequence). This CDR3 spans 13 amino acids. The CDR3 nucleotides read TGCAGTGCTAGCAACAGGGTGAACTATGGCTACACCTTC. Its translation: CSASNRVNYGYTF.